This T cell receptor (beta chain) was sequenced during a study of blood T cell repertoires in COVID-19. About the study: PBMCs, B-cell-depleted T cells, or T cells provided the cDNA or gDNA that made up the material.

Sequenced by immunoSEQ multiplex PCR; TCRdb stores in-frame clones only, minus some. The sample lists 450,000 to 500,000 clones; 70% to 90% were seen once. V trimming: 2 bases; J trimming: 6 bases; junction bases outside the gene matches: 11. The CDR3 consists of 16 residues. Germline V lookup: CDR1 SGDLS, CDR2 YYNGEE. Clinical history as reported by participants underpinned cohort assignment. What the recovered Cohort 3 donors had was two negative PCRs, clearance, or symptom resolution. The origin of this receptor is a woman aged 55-75 years who had recovered from COVID-19. Sequenced: PBMCs or T cells enriched from blood (not recorded which). The chain recombines TRBV9 with TRBJ2-3, with 8 bases matching TRBD2. The CDR3 region is CASSVWSGGSVDTQYF. In DNA, the CDR3 is TGTGCCAGCAGCGTGTGGAGCGGGGGTTCGGTGGATACGCAGTATTTT.